This T cell receptor beta chain was captured in a study of cytomegalovirus exposure and HLA in healthy donors. Study findings and constraints: Association of 16,951 TCR beta sequences with HLA alleles was found at 0.05 false discovery rate in a later analysis.

J gave up 6 bases and V 7 bases, and 6 bases lay outside the gene matches. CDR1 is MDHEN, CDR2 SYDVKM, per germline. This CDR3 has 12 residues. In regard to this clone: Its cognate antigen is unknown.

The PCR ran on 60 Vbeta and 13 Jbeta primers. In the original workflow: Roughly 80 million unique TCR beta chains, 9.5 million to 14 million shared, were counted in a later analysis. Sequencing used immunoSEQ multiplex PCR; TCRdb keeps in-frame clones, though not all of them. Clonal size and the V and J genes are those of that table, whereas D and trimming came from the DNA. The sample holds 80,000 to 95,000 clones, roughly 79% seen once. The TCR sequence derives from a man younger than 30 in good health and CMV-seropositive. This sequence joins TRBV28 and TRBJ2-7; TRBD1 matches 7 bases. The source material was PBMCs. The CDR3 nucleotides are TGTGCCAGCACCACACAGGGGCTCGAGCAGTACTTC. Translating it yields CASTTQGLEQYF.